Each of the 32 T cell receptor beta chains below was sequenced from the same sample in a study of shared clonotypes between healthy human individuals. CD8 cells classed as naive were CD45RO-negative and positively selected for CCR7, excluding terminally differentiated effector memory CD45RA+ cells. Profiling relied on immunoSEQ multiplex PCR, and the TCRdb table lists in-frame clones only, not all of them. The sample shows roughly 550,000 clones, nearly 97% of them seen only once. The sequencing sample was made of naive CD8+ T cells sorted from blood. The receptors derive from a woman aged 25 to 39 in good health.

V gene TRBV7-3 combines with J gene TRBJ2-7, with 12 bases lining up with TRBD2. The CDR3 consists of 15 residues. Trimming removed 2 bases from V and 11 bases from J; junction bases left unmatched: 10. The germline CDR1 and CDR2 sequences are SGHTA and FQGTGA. CDR3 amino acids: CASSLVRLAGEAKYF. The CDR3 coding sequence is TGTGCCAGCAGCTTAGTGCGACTAGCGGGAGAGGCGAAGTACTTC.

J is TRBJ2-7 and V is TRBV28; D may be TRBD2 (7 bases). The CDR3 has 13 residues. The germline V and J ends were trimmed by 4 bases and 7 bases, with 14 bases remaining between them. Germline loops: CDR1 MDHEN, CDR2 SYDVKM. The CDR3 loop is CASSYSGGREQYF. DNA of the CDR3: TGTGCCAGCAGTTATTCGGGGGGCCGGGAGCAGTACTTC.

This sequence joins TRBV27 and TRBJ2-7; the D gene is possibly TRBD1 (5 bases). V lost 4 bases and J lost 2, with 15 bases in between. This CDR3 is built from 15 residues. Germline CDR1 is MNHEY and CDR2 is SMNVEV (reference sequence). The CDR3 nucleotides read TGTGCCAGCAGTTGGGCCAGGGAACACCCCTACGAGCAGTACTTC. The encoded protein is CASSWAREHPYEQYF.

The V call is TRBV7-2, the J call TRBJ2-7; the D gene is possibly TRBD2 (5 bases). Germline CDR1 and CDR2: SGHTA and FQGNSA. This CDR3 is 14 amino acids long. Trimming stripped 2 bases from V and 3 bases from J, with 11 bases between. CDR3: CASSLSGFGYEQYF. The CDR3 nucleotides are TGTGCCAGCAGCTTATCGGGGTTTGGCTACGAGCAGTACTTC.

In its sample, this clone was seen once. This chain links TRBV11-2 with TRBJ2-1, with D perhaps TRBD2 (5 bases). The V and J ends lost 6 bases and 7 bases respectively, with 22 bases between them. This CDR3 region has 16 residues. Looked up from germline, CDR1 is SGHAT and CDR2 is FQNNGV. The CDR3 coding sequence is TGTGCCAGCAGGGGCCGGACGGGATCTCGCCGGAATGAGCAGTTCTTC. It yields the protein CASRGRTGSRRNEQFF.

This chain uses TRBV25-1 with TRBJ2-2; D remains unclear. Between the trimmed V and J ends, which lost 5 bases and 0 bases, there was a span of 10 bases. CDR1 is MGHDK, CDR2 SYGVNS, per germline. CDR3 size: 15 residues. CDR3 in amino acids: CASSNPGANTGELFF. In nucleotides, the CDR3 is TGTGCCAGCAGTAATCCAGGTGCGAACACCGGGGAGCTGTTTTTT.

The count of this clone is one. Here the CDR3 DNA reads TGTGCCAGCAGGTTTACTAGCGGGAGTAGGAATGAGCAGTTCTTC. It translates to CASRFTSGSRNEQFF. The chain links TRBV27 to TRBJ2-1, with 11 bases lining up with TRBD2. The junction had 8 bases not matched to a gene; V was cut back by 6 bases and J by 7 bases. This CDR3 has 15 residues. Germline CDR1 and CDR2: MNHEY and SMNVEV (reference sequence).

The V gene is TRBV7-3, the J gene TRBJ2-5; TRBD1 agrees at 8 bases. This CDR3 is built from 15 residues. Per the germline V gene, CDR1 is SGHTA and CDR2 is FQGTGA. Unmatched junction bases numbered 9, after V lost 5 bases and J lost 4 bases. DNA for the CDR3: TGTGCCAGCAGCCGGACAGGGTTGGGGGTAGAGACCCAGTACTTC. Encoded protein: CASSRTGLGVETQYF. Full variable domain (remainder filled in from reference TRBV7-3 and TRBJ2-5): GAGVSQTPSNKVTEKGKYVELRCDPISGHTALYWYRQSLGQGPEFLIYFQGTGAADDSGLPNDRFFAVRPEGSVSTLKIQRTERGDSAVYLCASSRTGLGVETQYFGPGTRLLVL.

The V and J genes are TRBV5-1 and TRBJ2-5; 7 bases agree with TRBD2. The CDR3 has 15 amino acids. Germline V CDR1 and CDR2: SGHRS, YFSETQ. J gave up 1 base and V 2 bases, and 5 bases lay outside the gene matches. The CDR3 DNA follows: TGCGCCAGCAGCTTCCAGCGGGATCGCCAAGAGACCCAGTACTTC. Translation gives CASSFQRDRQETQYF.

The J gene is TRBJ2-7, the V gene TRBV27; 11 bases line up with TRBD2. Germline V gene sequence: CDR1 MNHEY, CDR2 SMNVEV (reference sequence). The CDR3 is 15 amino acids. With 6 bases clipped from V and 3 bases from J, the junction kept 7 bases outside the gene matches. DNA of the CDR3: TGTGCCAGCAGACCCGGGACTAGCGGATACTACGAGCAGTACTTC. The encoded protein is CASRPGTSGYYEQYF.

The rearrangement uses TRBV6-4 and TRBJ2-7; D ambiguous. Per germline, CDR1 MRHNA and CDR2 SNTAGT. The CDR3 runs to 10 residues. Trimming stripped 10 bases from V and 0 bases from J, with 4 bases between. DNA of the CDR3: TGTGCCAATCGCTCCTACGAGCAGTACTTC. Amino acid sequence: CANRSYEQYF.

The V gene is TRBV28, the J gene TRBJ2-2, with D perhaps matching TRBD1 (5 bases). V shed 3 bases and J shed 2 bases, with 7 bases lying between them. This CDR3 has 14 residues. Germline V lookup: CDR1 MDHEN, CDR2 SYDVKM. CDR3 nucleotides: TGTGCCAGCAGTTTGACAGATAACACCGGGGAGCTGTTTTTT. Translated, it gives CASSLTDNTGELFF. Supplemented by reference TRBV28 and TRBJ2-2, the full variable domain reads DVKVTQSSRYLVKRTGEKVFLECVQDMDHENMFWYRQDPGLGLRLIYFSYDVKMKEKGDIPEGYSVSREKKERFSLILESASTNQTSMYLCASSLTDNTGELFFGEGSRLTVL.

This sequence joins TRBV4-1 and TRBJ2-1; D perhaps matches TRBD2 (6 bases). V lost 8 bases and J lost 1, with 15 bases in between. Germline-derived CDR1 and CDR2 are MGHRA and YSYEKL. The CDR3 is 15 residues long. CDR3 residues: CASQWDFASYNEQFF. As DNA, the CDR3 is TGCGCCAGCCAATGGGACTTCGCTTCCTACAATGAGCAGTTCTTC.

The V call is TRBV6-5, the J call TRBJ2-2; D ambiguous. Germline V gene data show CDR1 as MNHEY and CDR2 as SVGAGI. CDR3 length: 14 amino acids. Between the trimmed V and J ends, which lost 4 bases and 7 bases, there was a span of 13 bases. This chain's CDR3 is CASSSPPRVGELFF. DNA of the CDR3: TGTGCCAGCAGTTCCCCCCCTCGGGTCGGGGAGCTGTTTTTT.

This clone was counted a few times. The DNA of the CDR3 is TGTGCCAGCAGCTTCGGACTAGAAGCCTACGAGCAGTACTTC. Protein product: CASSFGLEAYEQYF. The genes are TRBV7-8 and TRBJ2-7; TRBD2 matches at 7 bases. Per germline, CDR1 SGHVS and CDR2 FQNEAQ. CDR3 length equals 14 residues. With V trimmed by 3 bases and J by 2 bases, 4 bases remained unmatched.

The chain recombines TRBV5-1 with TRBJ2-6, with a tentative D call TRBD1 (6 bases). CDR3 length: 20 residues. The V end was cut by 4 bases, the J end by 0 bases, with 23 bases between. Germline assignment: CDR1 SGHRS and CDR2 YFSETQ. The CDR3 bases are TGCGCCAGCAGCCCCTCGTCGGCAGGGGAATTGGGCTCTGGGGCCAACGTCCTGACTTTC. This translates into CASSPSSAGELGSGANVLTF.

This clone came up once. The chain recombines TRBV25-1 with TRBJ2-5; perhaps TRBD2 as D (5 bases). With 3 bases removed from V and 5 bases from J, the gap between germline ends came to 16 bases. The CDR3 consists of 15 residues. The germline CDR1 and CDR2 sequences are MGHDK and SYGVNS. The CDR3 DNA follows: TGTGCCAGCAGTGAGTCGAGGGTTTTCGTGGAGACCCAGTACTTC. It translates to CASSESRVFVETQYF. The variable domain in full, completed from reference TRBV25-1 and TRBJ2-5, reads EADIYQTPRYLVIGTGKKITLECSQTMGHDKMYWYQQDPGMELHLIHYSYGVNSTEKGDLSSESTVSRIRTEHFPLTLESARPSHTSQYLCASSESRVFVETQYFGPGTRLLVL.

The rearrangement joins TRBV5-1 to TRBJ2-1, with a weak D call TRBD2 (5 bases). Trimming removed 1 base from V and 8 bases from J, with 10 bases in between. Germline V gene data show CDR1 as SGHRS and CDR2 as YFSETQ. This CDR3 spans 13 amino acids. CDR3 sequence reads: CASSLWRMDEQFF. For the CDR3, the DNA is TGCGCCAGCAGCTTGTGGAGGATGGATGAGCAGTTCTTC.

As regards this clone: A read error is possible here, since a much larger clone lies one base away. Other DNA sequences of this sample code for an identical CDR3. The chain uses TRBV28 and TRBJ2-7, with D hard to call. Trimming took 3 bases from V and 3 from J, leaving 3 bases between them. This CDR3 spans 11 amino acids. Germline V gene lookup returns CDR1 MDHEN and CDR2 SYDVKM. CDR3 protein: CASSFDYEQYF. As DNA, the CDR3 is TGTGCCAGCAGTTTCGACTACGAGCAGTACTTC. Variable domain in full (rest from reference TRBV28 and TRBJ2-7): DVKVTQSSRYLVKRTGEKVFLECVQDMDHENMFWYRQDPGLGLRLIYFSYDVKMKEKGDIPEGYSVSREKKERFSLILESASTNQTSMYLCASSFDYEQYFGPGTRLTVT.

J is TRBJ2-1 and V is TRBV4-1, with unresolved D. V shed 2 bases and J shed 5 bases, with 7 bases lying between them. The CDR3 totals 13 residues. CDR1 and CDR2 (germline): MGHRA, YSYEKL. The CDR3 bases are TGCGCCAGCAGCCAACCACGGAACAATGAGCAGTTCTTC. Translation: CASSQPRNNEQFF.

The V call is TRBV5-4, the J call TRBJ2-1; TRBD2 matches 9 bases. V shed 5 bases and J 1 base; nucleotides not matched to a gene: 4. Per germline, CDR1 SGHNT and CDR2 YYREEE (reference sequence). The CDR3 is made up of 15 amino acids. CDR3 protein: CASSSSGRSYNEQFF. DNA of the CDR3: TGTGCCAGCAGTTCAAGCGGGAGGTCCTACAATGAGCAGTTCTTC.

The V gene is TRBV7-9, the J gene TRBJ2-7; D ambiguous. Germline loops: CDR1 SEHNR, CDR2 FQNEAQ (reference sequence). The CDR3 length is 16 residues. V was pared by 5 bases and J by 2 bases, with 19 bases between. The CDR3 here is CASSPSERADPYEQYF. The DNA for the CDR3 is TGTGCCAGCAGCCCTAGTGAACGGGCGGACCCCTACGAGCAGTACTTC.

The J gene is TRBJ2-3, the V gene TRBV7-8, with a possible D match to TRBD2 (5 bases). The CDR3 sequence is 16 residues long. Germline V gene data show CDR1 as SGHVS and CDR2 as FQNEAQ. Deletions cut 4 bases from V and 1 base from J, with 15 bases between. CDR3 protein: CASSSSHGGGTDTQYF. CDR3 DNA sequence: TGTGCCAGCAGCTCATCCCACGGAGGTGGCACAGATACGCAGTATTTT. Combining the CDR3 with reference TRBV7-8 and TRBJ2-3 gives the whole variable domain GAGVSQSPRYKVAKRGQDVALRCDPISGHVSLFWYQQALGQGPEFLTYFQNEAQLDKSGLPSDRFFAERPEGSVSTLKIQRTQQEDSAVYLCASSSSHGGGTDTQYFGPGTRLTVL.

This clone was detected once. V and J are TRBV5-6 and TRBJ2-2, with unresolved D. There are 16 residues in the CDR3. V lost 0 bases and J lost 6, with 15 bases in between. Germline assignment: CDR1 SGHDT and CDR2 YYEEEE. CDR3 amino acids: CASSLVYQLIAGELFF. The CDR3 DNA reads as TGTGCCAGCAGCTTGGTATACCAGTTAATCGCCGGGGAGCTGTTTTTT. The entire variable domain, with the rest obtained from reference TRBV5-6 and TRBJ2-2, is as follows: DAGVTQSPTHLIKTRGQQVTLRCSPKSGHDTVSWYQQALGQGPQFIFQYYEEEERQRGNFPDRFSGHQFPNYSSELNVNALLLGDSALYLCASSLVYQLIAGELFFGEGSRLTVL.

This chain links TRBV4-2 with TRBJ2-7; 12 bases match TRBD2. The ends lost 3 bases at V and 4 bases at J; junction bases unmatched: 4. This CDR3 region has 15 residues. The germline V gene has CDR1 LGHNA and CDR2 YNFKEQ. The CDR3, as DNA: TGTGCCAGCAGCCAGACTAGCGGGAGTGCTTACGAGCAGTACTTC. It specifies CASSQTSGSAYEQYF.

This sequence joins TRBV7-9 and TRBJ2-7; D might be TRBD1 (6 bases). The germline V gene has CDR1 SEHNR and CDR2 FQNEAQ (reference sequence). The CDR3 covers 14 residues. V dropped 0 bases and J dropped 8 bases, with 14 bases sitting between them. Here the CDR3 reads CASSLAGTPLKQYF. CDR3 nucleotides: TGTGCCAGCAGCTTAGCCGGGACACCCCTGAAGCAGTACTTC.

The rearrangement joins TRBV15 to TRBJ1-1, with no clear D. This CDR3 spans 12 amino acids. CDR1 and CDR2 (germline): LNHNV, YYDKDF (reference sequence). V lost 5 bases and J lost 4, with 8 bases in between. For the CDR3, the DNA is TGTGCCACCAGCGCTCTTTCCACTGAAGCTTTCTTT. This gives the protein CATSALSTEAFF.

V gene TRBV5-6 combines with J gene TRBJ2-4; no definite D call. Between the trimmed V and J ends, which lost 0 bases and 3 bases, there was a span of 10 bases. The CDR3 covers 15 residues. CDR1 is SGHDT and CDR2 is YYEEEE in the germline V gene. CDR3 nucleotide sequence: TGTGCCAGCAGCTTGGTCCACAACAACAAAAACATTCAGTACTTC. It specifies CASSLVHNNKNIQYF.

This sequence joins TRBV19 and TRBJ1-1; perhaps TRBD1 as D (6 bases). The CDR3 length is 15 residues. V was trimmed by 4 bases and J by 5 bases, leaving 17 bases between them. Germline V gene sequence: CDR1 LNHDA, CDR2 SQIVND (reference sequence). The CDR3 loop is CASSTGYGGRTEAFF. The CDR3, as DNA: TGTGCCAGTAGTACGGGGTATGGGGGGCGAACTGAAGCTTTCTTT.

CDR3 sequence (DNA): TGTGCCAGCAGTGAAGGTACCCTATGGGGAGAGACCCAGTACTTC. Its translation: CASSEGTLWGETQYF. The chain couples TRBV6-1 to TRBJ2-5; D gene uncertain. Germline assignment: CDR1 MNHNS and CDR2 SASEGT. This CDR3 has 15 amino acids. The V end was cut by 1 base, the J end by 4 bases, with 13 bases between.

The genes are TRBV15 and TRBJ1-2, with 11 bases matching TRBD1. Germline values: CDR1 LNHNV, CDR2 YYDKDF (reference sequence). CDR3 length: 14 residues. V lost 8 bases, J lost 4 bases, and 6 bases stayed unmatched. In DNA form, the CDR3 reads TGTGCCACCTCCGGGACAGGGGGTCCCTATGGCTACACCTTC. Translating gives CATSGTGGPYGYTF.

Concerning this clone: Other DNA sequences in this sample translate to the same CDR3. The chain combines TRBV27 with TRBJ2-1; 14 bases line up with TRBD2. The V gene end was trimmed by 5 bases and the J gene end by 7 bases; junction bases not matched to a gene: 4. This CDR3 region has 15 residues. The germline V gene encodes CDR1 MNHEY and CDR2 SMNVEV (reference sequence). CDR3 nucleotides: TGTGCCAGCAGTCCTGGGACTAGCGGGAGAAATGAGCAGTTCTTC. Translating it yields CASSPGTSGRNEQFF.